The 22 T cell receptor beta chains reported below all come from one sample, sequenced in a study of response to subunit inactivated influenza vaccine. TCRdb reprocessed the RT-PCR reads with MiXCR, giving one entry per CDR3 protein. This sample has about 650,000 distinct CDR3 sequences, with 15% to 19% found just once. Material: PBMCs from blood, obtained less than 13 days after vaccination. The receptors come from a man aged 45 to 65 who received an inactivated influenza vaccine.

This clonotype has more than one count but fewer than ten. The V and J genes are TRBV20-1 and TRBJ1-6; D is perhaps TRBD1 (5 bases). This CDR3 spans 14 amino acids. With 0 bases removed from V and 8 bases from J, the gap between germline ends came to 11 bases. The V gene's germline CDR1 is DFQATT and CDR2 SNEGSKA (reference sequence). The DNA of the CDR3 is TGCAGTGCTAGAGATGAGGGGCCGGATTCACCCCTCCACTTT. Protein sequence: CSARDEGPDSPLHF.

This clonotype occurred a few times. This chain joins TRBV10-2 and TRBJ2-7; D is perhaps TRBD2 (6 bases). CDR1 WSHSY and CDR2 SAAADI come from the germline V gene. The CDR3 covers 15 residues. Between the trimmed V and J ends, which lost 5 bases and 2 bases, there was a span of 16 bases. The CDR3 reads CASSPLRDSAYEQYF. The CDR3 DNA is TGCGCCAGCAGTCCACTCCGGGACTCGGCCTACGAGCAGTACTTC.

The rearrangement uses TRBV6-2 or TRBV6-3 and TRBJ2-1, with 7 bases lining up with TRBD2. CDR3 length equals 13 residues. After removal of 6 bases from V and 5 bases from J, the junction contained 4 bases not matched to a gene. Germline CDR1 and CDR2: MNHEY and SVGEGT. The CDR3 DNA sequence: TGTGCCAGCAGGATAGCGGGTGACAATGAGCAGTTCTTC. This encodes CASRIAGDNEQFF.

The CDR3 sequence is CSVVGAAGRVDTQYF. The CDR3, as DNA: TGCAGCGTTGTCGGCGCGGCGGGCCGGGTAGATACGCAGTATTTT. V gene TRBV29-1 combines with J gene TRBJ2-3, with D perhaps TRBD2 (5 bases). V lost 4 bases, J lost 5 bases, and 19 bases lay in between. Germline assignment: CDR1 SQVTM and CDR2 ANQGSEA. The CDR3 covers 15 residues.

J is TRBJ1-6 and V is TRBV6-5; D not resolved. Germline CDR1 and CDR2: MNHEY and SVGAGI. The CDR3 length is 16 residues. Deletions cut 2 bases from V and 6 bases from J, with 14 bases between. The CDR3 sequence is CASSYAIQDFNSPLHF. The CDR3, as DNA: TGTGCCAGCAGTTACGCAATCCAGGATTTTAATTCACCCCTCCACTTT.

The gene calls are TRBV7-9 and TRBJ1-2; no reliable D call. CDR3 length: 13 residues. Germline CDR1 reads SEHNR; CDR2 reads FQNEAQ (reference sequence). V was cut by 2 bases and J by 3 bases, with 7 bases left in between. This chain's CDR3 is CASSLQRDYGYTF. CDR3 bases: TGTGCCAGCAGCTTACAAAGGGACTATGGCTACACCTTC.

This clonotype was counted ten times or more. The chain recombines TRBV9 with TRBJ1-2; D ambiguous. The CDR3 is made up of 12 amino acids. The germline CDR1 and CDR2 sequences are SGDLS and YYNGEE. Deletions cut 5 bases from V and 4 bases from J, with 9 bases between. CDR3 in DNA: TGTGCCAGCAGTGCAGGCGGCTATGGCTACACCTTC. It codes for CASSAGGYGYTF.

This clonotype appeared a few times. As DNA, the CDR3 is TGCAGTGCTGCCCGACTAGCGGGAGCTTACGAGCAGTACTTC. Amino acid sequence: CSAARLAGAYEQYF. The J gene is TRBJ2-7, the V gene TRBV20-1; 12 positions match TRBD2. The ends lost 5 bases at V and 4 bases at J; junction bases unmatched: 6. The CDR3 consists of 14 residues. Per germline, CDR1 DFQATT and CDR2 SNEGSKA (reference sequence).

This clonotype has more than one count but fewer than ten. V gene TRBV5-1 combines with J gene TRBJ2-3, with D uncertain. Trimming left V 0 bases short and J 0 bases short, with 8 bases between. Germline V gene data show CDR1 as SGHRS and CDR2 as YFSETQ. This CDR3 region has 15 residues. CDR3 residues: CASSLDGYSTDTQYF. CDR3 DNA: TGCGCCAGCAGCTTGGACGGGTATAGCACAGATACGCAGTATTTT.

This clonotype was seen more than once but under ten times. The chain carries TRBV12-3 or TRBV12-4 and TRBJ2-7; D perhaps matches TRBD2 (6 bases). Trimming left V 6 bases short and J 2 bases short, with 14 bases between. This CDR3 contains 14 residues. DNA of the CDR3: TGTGCCAGCAGCCGGGGACTGAATGCCTACGAGCAGTACTTC. Translation gives CASSRGLNAYEQYF.

The chain employs TRBV2 and TRBJ2-1; TRBD2 might be the D (5 bases). CDR1 is SNHLY and CDR2 is FYNNEI in the germline V gene. V lost 6 bases to trimming and J lost 10 bases, with 10 bases between them. This CDR3 is built from 11 residues. In DNA form, the CDR3 reads TGTGCCAGCAGGACTCCGGGGGAGCAGTTCTTC. Its protein is CASRTPGEQFF.

This chain uses TRBV20-1 with TRBJ1-5; no firm D call. Germline V gene lookup returns CDR1 DFQATT and CDR2 SNEGSKA (reference sequence). Trimming left V 4 bases short and J 2 bases short, with 15 bases between. The CDR3 covers 15 residues. The CDR3, as DNA: TGCAGTGCTATACCTCTCATGGATCGCAATCAGCCCCAGCATTTT. This sequence encodes CSAIPLMDRNQPQHF.

This clonotype was picked up many times. The chain carries TRBV12-3 or TRBV12-4 and TRBJ2-1; tentatively, D is TRBD2 (5 bases). This CDR3 region has 13 residues. The V end lost 5 bases, the J end lost 7 bases, and 12 bases lay between the germline ends. The CDR3 DNA reads TGTGCCAGCAGTGTGGGCGGACTTAATGAGCAGTTCTTC. Its protein is CASSVGGLNEQFF.

The chain employs TRBV18 and TRBJ2-7; D is ambiguous. V lost 2 bases to trimming and J lost 0 bases, with 5 bases between them. CDR1 KGHSH and CDR2 LQKENI come from the germline V gene. The CDR3 has 13 amino acids. The CDR3: CASSPSFSYEQYF. CDR3 coding DNA: TGTGCCAGCTCACCATCATTCTCCTACGAGCAGTACTTC.

The V call is TRBV3-1, the J call TRBJ1-4, with a weak D call TRBD1 (5 bases). V was cut by 4 bases and J by 6 bases, with 15 bases left in between. Germline CDR1 reads LGHDT; CDR2 reads YNNKEL (reference sequence). The CDR3 runs 15 residues. The DNA for the CDR3 is TGTGCCAGCAGCCGGGGACCGGAACATGATGAAAAACTGTTTTTT. The encoded protein is CASSRGPEHDEKLFF. Supplemented by reference TRBV3-1 and TRBJ1-4, the full variable domain reads DTAVSQTPKYLVTQMGNDKSIKCEQNLGHDTMYWYKQDSKKFLKIMFSYNNKELIINETVPNRFSPKSPDKAHLNLHINSLELGDSAVYFCASSRGPEHDEKLFFGSGTQLSVL.

The chain uses TRBV9 and TRBJ2-1; TRBD2 aligns across 8 bases. CDR3 length equals 14 residues. The V segment lost 4 bases and the J segment 4 bases; nucleotides outside the gene matches: 4. Per the germline V gene, CDR1 is SGDLS and CDR2 is YYNGEE. The CDR3 bases are TGTGCCAGCAGCTCCGGGACTAGGTACAATGAGCAGTTCTTC. This translates into CASSSGTRYNEQFF.

This clonotype turned up a few times. The chain carries TRBV20-1 and TRBJ2-7, with 10 nucleotides matching TRBD2. The trim removed 6 bases at V and 7 bases at J, leaving 12 bases unmatched. CDR1 and CDR2 from the germline V gene are DFQATT and SNEGSKA (reference sequence). The CDR3 length is 14 residues. The CDR3 region is CSAPTLAGAGEQYF. The CDR3 DNA reads TGCAGTGCCCCAACCCTAGCGGGAGCGGGTGAGCAGTACTTC.

This clonotype has just a few counts. A read error is possible here, since a much larger clone lies one base away. This chain joins TRBV2 and TRBJ2-5; D remains ambiguous. V was clipped by 6 bases and J by 4 bases, with 3 bases between them. This CDR3 has 10 amino acids. Germline lookup yields CDR1 SNHLY and CDR2 FYNNEI. CDR3 protein: CASRRETQYF. The CDR3 DNA reads TGTGCCAGCAGAAGAGAGACCCAGTACTTC.

In this sample, this clonotype turned up a few times. The V gene is TRBV2, the J gene TRBJ2-2, with D perhaps matching TRBD2 (5 bases). Germline CDR1 and CDR2: SNHLY and FYNNEI. The V gene lost 8 bases and the J gene lost 1 base, with 11 bases spanning the gap. The CDR3 runs to 14 residues. The CDR3 region is CASEERWNTGELFF. The CDR3 coding sequence is TGTGCCAGCGAGGAGCGGTGGAACACCGGGGAGCTGTTTTTT.

The chain carries TRBV29-1 and TRBJ2-3, with TRBD1 as a possible D gene (6 bases). Germline CDR1 reads SQVTM; CDR2 reads ANQGSEA. CDR3 length: 12 amino acids. Between the trimmed V and J ends, which lost 4 bases and 9 bases, there was a span of 14 bases. CDR3 nucleotide sequence: TGCAGCGTTGTGGCTAGGGGGTACACGCAGTATTTT. Amino acid sequence: CSVVARGYTQYF.

This clonotype was recorded a few times. The chain links TRBV14 to TRBJ2-6; D is uncertain. There are 16 residues in the CDR3. The germline V gene encodes CDR1 SGHDN and CDR2 FVKESK. V dropped 4 bases and J dropped 0 bases, with 10 bases sitting between them. CDR3 amino acids: CASSPIHGSGANVLTF. In DNA form, the CDR3 reads TGTGCCAGCAGCCCCATACATGGCTCTGGGGCCAACGTCCTGACTTTC.

This clonotype was counted between two and nine times. The gene calls are TRBV25-1 and TRBJ1-4; TRBD1 matches 10 bases. Per the germline V gene, CDR1 is MGHDK and CDR2 is SYGVNS. Trimming took 2 bases from V and 3 from J; bases not matched to a gene: 6. The CDR3 consists of 17 residues. This CDR3 is CASSETGTGASNEKLFF. The DNA of the CDR3 is TGTGCCAGCAGTGAAACCGGGACAGGGGCATCTAATGAAAAACTGTTTTTT.